These 23 T cell receptor beta chains came from one sample sequenced in a study of vaccination effects on CD4 cells after COVID-19. Their cognate antigens are unknown. Assay: immunoSEQ multiplex PCR; the TCRdb copy retains only in-frame clones and omits some. The top ten clones hold more than 1.5% of a sample with tens of thousands of clones, around 70% of them seen once. The ViraFEST assay expanded antigen-specific CD4+ T cells with viral peptide pools before sequencing. After roughly 11 days in culture, the CD4+ T cells were isolated. The sample here was CD4+ T cells from PBMCs cultured with HCoV-229E spike peptides, taken before COVID-19 vaccination. The receptors derive from a human donor who received a COVID-19 vaccine.

The rearrangement uses TRBV2 and TRBJ2-3, with 11 bases aligning to TRBD2. The CDR3 consists of 15 residues. Germline CDR1 reads SNHLY; CDR2 reads FYNNEI. J gave up 5 bases and V 4 bases, and 5 bases lay outside the gene matches. The CDR3 loop is CASSALAGGGDTQYF. CDR3 DNA: TGTGCCAGCAGTGCCCTAGCGGGGGGAGGAGATACGCAGTATTTT.

The V call is TRBV18, the J call TRBJ2-5; possibly TRBD1 or TRBD2 for D (5 bases each). Germline V gives CDR1 KGHSH, CDR2 LQKENI. The CDR3 sequence is 12 residues long. V was shortened by 11 bases and J by 5 bases, with 15 bases between the two germline ends. CDR3 sequence reads: CAGSSGAETQYF. In DNA form, the CDR3 reads TGTGCCGGGTCATCCGGGGCCGAGACCCAGTACTTC.

This chain joins TRBV6-5 and TRBJ1-2; the match to TRBD1 covers 10 bases. Germline-derived CDR1 and CDR2 are MNHEY and SVGAGI. The V and J ends lost 2 bases and 6 bases, in that order; junction bases with no gene match: 9. The CDR3 covers 16 residues. CDR3 DNA: TGTGCCAGCAGTTACCTCCGACAGGGGGCGCAGGATGGCTACACCTTC. Its protein is CASSYLRQGAQDGYTF.

This sequence joins TRBV7-3 and TRBJ1-6; D ambiguous. CDR3 length: 14 residues. The germline V gene encodes CDR1 SGHTA and CDR2 FQGTGA. V was cut by 0 bases and J by 9 bases, with 9 bases left in between. The CDR3: CASSLTFTGSPLHF. DNA for the CDR3: TGTGCCAGCAGCTTAACGTTCACGGGTTCACCCCTCCACTTT.

The J gene is TRBJ1-1, the V gene TRBV18; TRBD1 matches 9 bases. The CDR3 spans 16 residues. CDR1 and CDR2 (germline): KGHSH, LQKENI. J lost 5 bases, V lost 3 bases, and 10 bases had no gene match. The chain's CDR3 is CASSPGTGKIGTEAFF. The CDR3 nucleotides are TGTGCCAGCTCACCGGGGACAGGGAAGATCGGGACTGAAGCTTTCTTT.

This clone was detected only a few times. The rearrangement uses TRBV7-9 and TRBJ2-2, with D maybe TRBD1 (5 bases). The CDR3 runs to 18 residues. Trimming left V 0 bases short and J 6 bases short, with 20 bases between. Germline CDR1 and CDR2: SEHNR and FQNEAQ (reference sequence). The CDR3 sequence: CASSLAAGPYPKAGELFF. The CDR3 DNA sequence: TGTGCCAGCAGCTTAGCGGCAGGGCCTTATCCCAAAGCCGGGGAGCTGTTTTTT.

The chain combines TRBV5-4 with TRBJ2-5; 12 nucleotides line up with TRBD2. The V and J ends lost 1 base and 5 bases, in that order; junction bases with no gene match: 6. Germline V gene data show CDR1 as SGHNT and CDR2 as YYREEE (reference sequence). This CDR3 is 16 amino acids long. CDR3 nucleotide sequence: TGTGCCAGCAGCTTGCAGCTAGCGGGGGGGCCTGAGACCCAGTACTTC. Its translation is CASSLQLAGGPETQYF.

The J gene is TRBJ1-2, the V gene TRBV5-4; the match to TRBD1 covers 9 bases. Per germline, CDR1 SGHNT and CDR2 YYREEE (reference sequence). The CDR3 extends over 17 amino acids. J lost 7 bases, V lost 1 base, and 14 bases had no gene match. CDR3 loop: CASSLPPQGAPARGYTF. The CDR3 bases are TGTGCCAGCAGCTTGCCCCCACAGGGGGCTCCCGCCCGTGGCTACACCTTC.

This chain joins TRBV10-3 and TRBJ2-3; no clear D. The CDR3 is made up of 14 amino acids. Trimming stripped 2 bases from V and 6 bases from J, with 12 bases between. CDR1 ENHRY and CDR2 SYGVKD come from the germline V gene. The CDR3 DNA reads as TGTGCCATCAGTGAGGGTAGTTTTGAGGATACGCAGTATTTT. Its translation: CAISEGSFEDTQYF.

V gene TRBV19 combines with J gene TRBJ2-3; TRBD2 agrees at 11 bases. The CDR3 has 15 residues. The germline V gene encodes CDR1 LNHDA and CDR2 SQIVND (reference sequence). J gave up 0 bases and V 7 bases, and 3 bases lay outside the gene matches. The CDR3 DNA reads as TGTGCCAGTACCCGACTAGCGGGGAGCACAGATACGCAGTATTTT. Translated: CASTRLAGSTDTQYF. Together with reference TRBV19 and TRBJ2-3, the CDR3 gives the full variable domain: DGGITQSPKYLFRKEGQNVTLSCEQNLNHDAMYWYRQDPGQGLRLIYYSQIVNDFQKGDIAEGYSVSREKKESFPLTVTSAQKNPTAFYLCASTRLAGSTDTQYFGPGTRLTVL.

The chain couples TRBV3-1 (or the pseudogene TRBV3-2) to TRBJ1-6; 7 bases are shared with TRBD1. There are 14 residues in the CDR3. The ends lost 6 bases at V and 7 bases at J; junction bases unmatched: 6. CDR1 is LGHDT and CDR2 is YNNKEL in the germline V gene (reference sequence). The CDR3 DNA reads as TGTGCCAGCAGTAAGAGGGGGCTGAATTCACCCCTCCACTTT. Protein: CASSKRGLNSPLHF.

The chain combines TRBV5-1 with TRBJ2-5, with 9 bases identical to TRBD1. CDR3 size: 16 residues. Germline-derived CDR1 and CDR2 are SGHRS and YFSETQ. V lost 2 bases to trimming and J lost 5 bases; unmatched junction nucleotides: 10. The CDR3 nucleotides read TGCGCCAGCAGCTTAACAGGGGGCACAACGGGGGAGACCCAGTACTTC. This encodes CASSLTGGTTGETQYF.

The chain is built from TRBV19 and TRBJ1-5; D is undetermined. The CDR3 totals 16 residues. The germline V gene encodes CDR1 LNHDA and CDR2 SQIVND (reference sequence). The ends were cut back, 6 bases at V and 5 bases at J, with 20 bases in the middle. CDR3 amino acids: CASRGWEGRSHQPQHF. The CDR3 coding sequence is TGTGCCAGTAGAGGGTGGGAGGGAAGGTCGCATCAGCCCCAGCATTTT.

The rearrangement uses TRBV3-1 (or the pseudogene TRBV3-2) and TRBJ2-5, with 7 bases identical to TRBD1. The germline gives CDR1 LGHDT, CDR2 YNNKEL (reference sequence). The CDR3 has 14 amino acids. V lost 4 bases to trimming and J lost 2 bases; unmatched junction nucleotides: 4. In DNA, the CDR3 is TGTGCCAGCAGCCCCGTCAGGGGGCAAGAGACCCAGTACTTC. It is translated as CASSPVRGQETQYF.

V gene TRBV5-1 combines with J gene TRBJ1-2; D is ambiguous. Trimming pared 4 bases from V and 6 bases from J, leaving 13 bases between. Germline values: CDR1 SGHRS, CDR2 YFSETQ. The CDR3 has 13 residues. CDR3 DNA sequence: TGCGCCAGCAGCCTGGCGGGAGCGGATGGCTACACCTTC. Protein product: CASSLAGADGYTF.

The rearrangement joins TRBV5-6 to TRBJ2-5; a possible D gene is TRBD2 (6 bases). V was cut by 2 bases and J by 3 bases, with 11 bases left in between. Germline V CDR1 and CDR2: SGHDT, YYEEEE. This CDR3 region has 14 residues. The CDR3 protein is CASSLTGAKETQYF. DNA for the CDR3: TGTGCCAGCAGCTTAACGGGAGCCAAAGAGACCCAGTACTTC.

The gene calls are TRBV6-5 and TRBJ2-1; 7 positions match TRBD1. The V gene's germline CDR1 is MNHEY and CDR2 SVGAGI. The CDR3 covers 15 residues. V lost 4 bases, J lost 2 bases, and 5 bases stayed unmatched. The CDR3 loop reads CASSFEGGAYNEQFF. The CDR3 coding sequence is TGTGCCAGCAGTTTTGAAGGGGGCGCCTACAATGAGCAGTTCTTC.

The chain couples TRBV5-1 to TRBJ1-4; TRBD1 matches at 8 bases. This CDR3 is 14 amino acids long. The germline V gene has CDR1 SGHRS and CDR2 YFSETQ. Trimming cost V 0 bases and J 11 bases; bases outside gene matches: 6. CDR3 sequence reads: CASSLAGQGDKLFF. Here the CDR3 DNA reads TGCGCCAGCAGCTTGGCCGGACAGGGTGACAAACTGTTTTTT.

This rearrangement joins TRBV5-4 to TRBJ2-6, with D unresolved. CDR1 SGHNT and CDR2 YYREEE come from the germline V gene (reference sequence). The CDR3 length is 18 residues. Trimming shortened V by 0 bases and J by 0 bases, and 13 bases separated the two germline ends. CDR3 residues: CASSLGGKSGSGANVLTF. The CDR3 DNA sequence: TGTGCCAGCAGCTTGGGGGGAAAGTCAGGCTCTGGGGCCAACGTCCTGACTTTC. The complete variable domain, with remaining parts taken from reference TRBV5-4 and TRBJ2-6, reads ETGVTQSPTHLIKTRGQQVTLRCSSQSGHNTVSWYQQALGQGPQFIFQYYREEENGRGNFPPRFSGLQFPNYSSELNVNALELDDSALYLCASSLGGKSGSGANVLTFGAGSRLTVL.

The chain recombines TRBV2 with TRBJ1-6; D is undetermined. The germline V gene encodes CDR1 SNHLY and CDR2 FYNNEI. Trimming left V 1 base short and J 6 bases short, with 4 bases between. There are 13 residues in the CDR3. This CDR3 reads CASSEDSNSPLHF. The CDR3 DNA is TGTGCCAGCAGTGAAGACAGTAATTCACCCCTCCACTTT.

This sequence joins TRBV5-8 and TRBJ1-3; D gene ambiguous. V dropped 5 bases and J dropped 2 bases, with 14 bases sitting between them. The CDR3 loop spans 15 amino acids. The V gene's germline CDR1 is SGHTS and CDR2 YDEGEE. In DNA form, the CDR3 reads TGTGCCAGCAGTGTTCCAGAGACCACTGGAAACACCATATATTTT. The encoded protein is CASSVPETTGNTIYF.

This chain joins TRBV3-1 (or the pseudogene TRBV3-2) and TRBJ1-1, with no clear D. The CDR3 consists of 13 residues. Trimming cost V 1 base and J 0 bases, with 3 bases left between them. Germline CDR1 and CDR2: LGHDT and YNNKEL (reference sequence). The CDR3 region has the DNA TGTGCCAGCAGCCAAGGCATGAACACTGAAGCTTTCTTT. Its translation: CASSQGMNTEAFF.

The chain has TRBV5-1 and TRBJ1-1; 10 nucleotides align to TRBD1. The length of the CDR3 is 14 residues. Germline V gives CDR1 SGHRS, CDR2 YFSETQ. V was pared by 3 bases and J by 7 bases, with 6 bases of the junction left unmatched. CDR3 bases: TGCGCCAGCAGCTCCGATTGGGACAGGGGTGAAGCTTTCTTT. As protein: CASSSDWDRGEAFF.